The 9 T cell receptor beta chains given below trace back to one sample, sequenced in a study of blood T cell repertoires in COVID-19. Produced via immunoSEQ multiplex PCR; TCRdb's table is partial and in-frame only. Of 190,000 or so clones listed, 65% to 90% were seen once; the top ten hold approximately 10%. The sample taken for sequencing was PBMCs or T cells enriched from blood (not recorded which). The receptors here all came from a man aged 35-49 years who had recovered from COVID-19.

V and J are TRBV7-9 and TRBJ2-3, with 7 bases lining up with TRBD2. Germline V lookup: CDR1 SEHNR, CDR2 FQNEAQ (reference sequence). Trimming took 3 bases from V and 3 from J; bases not matched to a gene: 0. This CDR3 contains 13 residues. The DNA of the CDR3 is TGTGCCAGCAGCTTGGGGGGGACAGATACGCAGTATTTT. Its protein is CASSLGGTDTQYF.

V is TRBV29-1 and J is TRBJ1-3, with TRBD1 matching 7 bases. The V gene end was trimmed by 6 bases and the J gene end by 0 bases; junction bases not matched to a gene: 2. Germline values: CDR1 SQVTM, CDR2 ANQGSEA. The CDR3 is 13 amino acids. The CDR3: CSVQGYSGNTIYF. The CDR3 DNA reads TGCAGCGTACAGGGGTACTCTGGAAACACCATATATTTT.

This sequence joins TRBV27 and TRBJ1-5; no reliable D call. V was pared by 3 bases and J by 4 bases, with 4 bases between. Germline V gene data show CDR1 as MNHEY and CDR2 as SMNVEV (reference sequence). This CDR3 is 12 amino acids long. The CDR3 loop reads CASSFRNQPQHF. The CDR3 DNA follows: TGTGCCAGCAGTTTCAGGAATCAGCCCCAGCATTTT.

CDR3 residues: CASSESGGFSGANVLTF. Written as DNA, the CDR3 is TGCGCCAGCAGTGAGTCGGGGGGGTTTAGTGGGGCCAACGTCCTGACTTTC. This chain connects TRBV10-2 to TRBJ2-6, with 7 bases lining up with TRBD2. The CDR3 consists of 17 residues. Germline V gene data show CDR1 as WSHSY and CDR2 as SAAADI. Trimming at V came to 0 bases and at J to 3 bases, leaving 5 bases not matched to a gene.

The gene calls are TRBV28 and TRBJ2-1, with a tentative D call TRBD2 (7 bases). The CDR3 covers 11 residues. Trimming removed 7 bases at V and 12 bases at J, with 13 bases between. Germline-derived CDR1 and CDR2 are MDHEN and SYDVKM. CDR3 nucleotides: TGTGCCAGCAAGGGGGGGAGTCGGCAGTTCTTC. Its protein product is CASKGGSRQFF.

Regarding this clone: Other DNA sequences in this sample translate to the same CDR3. This CDR3 reads CATSRDRETQYF. As DNA, the CDR3 is TGTGCCACCAGCAGAGATCGGGAGACCCAGTACTTC. This chain uses TRBV15 with TRBJ2-5; no clear D gene. Looked up from germline, CDR1 is LNHNV and CDR2 is YYDKDF (reference sequence). V was cut by 0 bases and J by 5 bases, with 4 bases left in between. The CDR3 sequence is 12 residues long.

This clone was recorded once. This chain links TRBV7-3 with TRBJ2-1; 11 bases line up with TRBD2. The CDR3 extends over 19 amino acids. Germline trimming cut 5 bases from V and 6 bases from J; bases unmatched to any gene: 18. Germline V gene sequence: CDR1 SGHTA, CDR2 FQGTGA. The DNA for the CDR3 is TGTGCCAGCAGCCCCGAAACTAGCGGGAGTGCCAACCCTGGCAATGAGCAGTTCTTC. Protein sequence: CASSPETSGSANPGNEQFF.

The V gene is TRBV7-2, the J gene TRBJ2-5; maybe TRBD2 (6 bases). V was shortened by 0 bases and J by 1 base, with 15 bases between the two germline ends. Germline CDR1 is SGHTA and CDR2 is FQGNSA. The CDR3 runs to 17 residues. The CDR3, as DNA: TGTGCCAGCAGCTTAGCCCGAACTAGCAGTTCCCAAGAGACCCAGTACTTC. Translating it yields CASSLARTSSSQETQYF.

The chain joins TRBV5-1 to TRBJ2-2; 9 bases match TRBD1. The CDR3 runs 17 residues. Germline V lookup: CDR1 SGHRS, CDR2 YFSETQ. V lost 0 bases to trimming and J lost 5 bases; unmatched junction nucleotides: 8. CDR3 in DNA: TGCGCCAGCAGCTTGGCGTATGACAGGGGGTCTACCGGGGAGCTGTTTTTT. Encoded protein: CASSLAYDRGSTGELFF. The full variable domain, completed using reference TRBV5-1 and TRBJ2-2, is KAGVTQTPRYLIKTRGQQVTLSCSPISGHRSVSWYQQTPGQGLQFLFEYFSETQRNKGNFPGRFSGRQFSNSRSEMNVSTLELGDSALYLCASSLAYDRGSTGELFFGEGSRLTVL.